This T cell receptor (beta chain) was recovered during a study of shared clonotypes between healthy human individuals. Findings and caveats of the study: Some naive CD4 clonotypes, around 4.9%, turned up in common across a handful of donors.

The sorted-subset replicate PCRs were given about 200 ng DNA, which is tens of thousands of T cell genomes. How the authors handled the data: For the immunoSEQ data, sequences were junction-only without quality scores, so filtering differed. Data came from immunoSEQ multiplex PCR; TCRdb stores just in-frame clones and leaves some out. Clone size and V and J calls were adopted from that table, with D and trimming inferred from the DNA. The sample lists a few million clones, 80% to 95% seen once, with 0.39% in the top ten. CD45RA-negative memory and CD45RA+ naive subsets were split from the CD4+ cells. Comment on this clone: What it recognizes is unknown.

The CDR3 spans 15 residues. CDR1 is MGHRA, CDR2 YSYEKL, per germline. V dropped 5 bases and J dropped 6 bases, with 16 bases sitting between them. The source material was naive CD4+ T cells from PBMCs. Described subset: CD45RA+ positively selected. The sequence derives from a man between 18 and 29 years old in good health. Some clones in this sample may be carry-over from other donors' samples. The chain carries TRBV4-1 and TRBJ2-2; D not certain. The CDR3 DNA follows: TGCGCCAGCAGCTCCGGGCCTATGAGTTCCGGGGAGCTGTTTTTT. Amino acid sequence: CASSSGPMSSGELFF.